The rows below give T cell receptor beta chains drawn from one sample of a study of T cell changes during pregnancy in multiple sclerosis. The assay was immunoSEQ multiplex PCR, and TCRdb's table has in-frame clones only and misses some. The top ten clones hold approximately 6% of a sample with 25,000 to 30,000 clones, roughly nine tenths of them seen once. This specimen was CD8+ T cells from peripheral blood mononuclear cells, taken before pregnancy. The receptors derive from a female donor with multiple sclerosis, enrolled in a pregnancy study. The CDR3 runs from the conserved cysteine through the conserved F or W. A D gene is named only where the DNA matches it firmly. Size is omitted from some rows. Given values are once, few, many or a class for expanded clones.

j_call,v_call,clone_size,d_call,cdr3_aa,cdr3_nt
TRBJ1-5,TRBV28,.,.,CASSLQQSNQPQHF,TGTGCCAGCAGTTTACAACAGAGCAATCAGCCCCAGCATTTT
TRBJ1-4,TRBV7-2,.,.,CASSLSRVEDEKLFF,TGTGCCAGCAGCCTCAGCAGGGTGGAAGATGAAAAACTGTTTTTT
TRBJ1-6,TRBV4-1,.,.,CASSQYSGPDNSPLHF,TGCGCCAGCAGCCAATATTCAGGGCCGGATAATTCACCCCTCCACTTT
TRBJ1-3,TRBV13,.,TRBD1,CASSLGQGNTIYF,TGTGCCAGCAGCCTGGGACAGGGAAACACCATATATTTT
TRBJ2-7,TRBV12-5,.,TRBD1,CASGLPGQGSYEQYF,TGTGCTAGTGGTTTGCCGGGACAGGGGTCCTACGAGCAGTACTTC
TRBJ2-7,TRBV6-5,once,.,CASTNYLGSSYEQYF,TGTGCCAGCACCAATTACTTGGGGAGCTCCTACGAGCAGTACTTC
TRBJ2-1,TRBV5-1,.,.,CASSLADWQGIVEQFF,TGCGCCAGCAGCTTGGCCGATTGGCAGGGAATCGTTGAGCAGTTCTTC
TRBJ1-4,TRBV7-2,.,.,CASSFEGHSLNEKLFF,TGTGCCAGCAGCTTCGAAGGTCACAGCTTGAATGAAAAACTGTTTTTT
TRBJ2-3,TRBV9,.,.,CASSVEAGTSTDTQYF,TGTGCCAGCAGCGTAGAGGCGGGTACTAGCACAGATACGCAGTATTTT
TRBJ2-7,TRBV27,.,TRBD1,CASSGTGAYEQYF,TGTGCCAGTAGCGGGACAGGGGCCTACGAGCAGTACTTC
TRBJ2-1,TRBV27,.,TRBD2,CASIAGLAGVGEQFF,TGTGCCAGCATAGCAGGTCTAGCGGGAGTCGGTGAGCAGTTCTTC
TRBJ2-1,TRBV30,.,.,CARIGGANEQFF,TGTGCCCGGATAGGGGGGGCAAATGAGCAGTTCTTC
TRBJ1-2,TRBV7-6,.,.,CASSPPTGYDAGYTF,TGTGCCAGCAGCCCGCCGACAGGTTATGATGCTGGCTACACCTTC
TRBJ2-2,TRBV11-2,.,TRBD1,CASSFRQGFTGELFF,TGTGCCAGCAGCTTCCGACAGGGGTTTACCGGGGAGCTGTTTTTT
TRBJ2-7,TRBV19,once,TRBD1,CASSIALGQGVYEQYF,TGTGCCAGTAGTATAGCCCTCGGACAGGGGGTATACGAGCAGTACTTC
TRBJ1-2,TRBV27,.,TRBD1,CASGYPGQTNYGYTF,TGTGCCAGCGGATACCCGGGACAGACTAACTATGGCTACACCTTC
TRBJ1-1,TRBV19,.,.,CASSMGIGQLNTEAFF,TGTGCCAGTAGTATGGGTATTGGACAGCTCAACACTGAAGCTTTCTTT
TRBJ2-3,TRBV9,.,TRBD2,CASSVVSGGADTQYF,TGTGCCAGCAGCGTAGTCAGCGGGGGGGCAGATACGCAGTATTTT
TRBJ2-2,TRBV9,.,.,CASSPRQTTYTGELFF,TGTGCCAGCAGCCCTCGACAGACGACCTACACCGGGGAGCTGTTTTTT
TRBJ1-2,TRBV10-3,.,.,CAISGRTASNYGYTF,TGTGCCATCAGTGGTAGGACAGCTTCCAACTATGGCTACACCTTC